This T cell receptor (beta chain) derives from a study of blood T cell repertoires in COVID-19. Study-wide context: Italy, Spain and the United States were the sources of the convalescent and acute COVID-19 samples. Nucleic acid was either cDNA or gDNA, and it came from T cells, B-cell-depleted T cells, or PBMCs.

The CDR3 sequence is 13 residues long. The junction had 8 bases not matched to a gene; V was cut back by 7 bases and J by 7 bases. Germline values: CDR1 SGHTA, CDR2 FQGNSA. In the authors' workflow: Nucleated cell counts were estimated from reference gene primer amplification. Data came from immunoSEQ multiplex PCR; TCRdb stores just in-frame clones and leaves some out. V, J and clone size are those of that table, while D and trimming were read from the DNA. The table shows around 100,000 clones, with around nine tenths occurring only once. This receptor was taken from a human donor in a cohort sampled during active COVID-19. The chain has TRBV7-2 and TRBJ1-2; 8 bases match TRBD1. The sample was peripheral blood. The CDR3 here is CASKSQGALGYTF. In nucleotides, the CDR3 is TGTGCCAGCAAAAGTCAGGGGGCGCTTGGCTACACCTTC.